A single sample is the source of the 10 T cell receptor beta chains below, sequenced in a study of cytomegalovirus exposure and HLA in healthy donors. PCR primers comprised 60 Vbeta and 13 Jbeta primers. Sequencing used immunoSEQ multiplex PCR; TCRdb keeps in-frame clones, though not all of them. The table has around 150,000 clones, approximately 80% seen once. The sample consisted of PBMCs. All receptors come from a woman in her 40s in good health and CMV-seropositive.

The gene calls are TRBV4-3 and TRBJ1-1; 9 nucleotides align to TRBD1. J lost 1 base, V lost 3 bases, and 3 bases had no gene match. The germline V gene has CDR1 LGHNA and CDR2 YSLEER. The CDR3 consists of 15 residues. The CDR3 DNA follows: TGCGCCAGCAGCCAGACGGGACAGGGGAACACTGAAGCTTTCTTT. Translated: CASSQTGQGNTEAFF.

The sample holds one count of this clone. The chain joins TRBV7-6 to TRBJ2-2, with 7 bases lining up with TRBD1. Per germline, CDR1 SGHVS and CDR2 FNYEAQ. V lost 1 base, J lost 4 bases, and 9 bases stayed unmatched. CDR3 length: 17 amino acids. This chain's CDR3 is CASSLEVRDSRTGELFF. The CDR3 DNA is TGTGCCAGCAGCTTAGAAGTCCGGGACAGCCGCACCGGGGAGCTGTTTTTT. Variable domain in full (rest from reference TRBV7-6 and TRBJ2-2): GAGVSQSPRYKVTKRGQDVALRCDPISGHVSLYWYRQALGQGPEFLTYFNYEAQQDKSGLPNDRFSAERPEGSISTLTIQRTEQRDSAMYRCASSLEVRDSRTGELFFGEGSRLTVL.

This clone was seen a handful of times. CDR3 nucleotides: TGTGCCAGCAGCCAAGACGGGCAGGGCACCGAGGGCTACACCTTC. This translates into CASSQDGQGTEGYTF. The V call is TRBV4-2, the J call TRBJ1-2; TRBD1 is a possible D gene (5 bases). Germline CDR1 and CDR2: LGHNA and YNFKEQ. The V and J ends lost 0 bases and 8 bases respectively, with 16 bases between them. The CDR3 runs to 15 residues.

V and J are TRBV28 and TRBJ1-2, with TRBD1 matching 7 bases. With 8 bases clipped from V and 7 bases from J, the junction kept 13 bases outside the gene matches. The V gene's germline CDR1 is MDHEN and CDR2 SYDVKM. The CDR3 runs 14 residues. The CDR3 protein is CASQSFDREAGYTF. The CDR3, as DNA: TGTGCCAGCCAGTCGTTTGACAGGGAAGCTGGCTACACCTTC.

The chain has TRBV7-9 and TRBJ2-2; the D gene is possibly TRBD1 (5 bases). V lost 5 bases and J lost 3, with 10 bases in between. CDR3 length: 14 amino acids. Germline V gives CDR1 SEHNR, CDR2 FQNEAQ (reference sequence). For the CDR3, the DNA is TGTGCCAGCAGCCCAGGGCCCTACACCGGGGAGCTGTTTTTT. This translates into CASSPGPYTGELFF. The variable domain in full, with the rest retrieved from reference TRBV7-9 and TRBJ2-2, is DTGVSQNPRHKITKRGQNVTFRCDPISEHNRLYWYRQTLGQGPEFLTYFQNEAQLEKSRLLSDRFSAERPKGSFSTLEIQRTEQGDSAMYLCASSPGPYTGELFFGEGSRLTVL.

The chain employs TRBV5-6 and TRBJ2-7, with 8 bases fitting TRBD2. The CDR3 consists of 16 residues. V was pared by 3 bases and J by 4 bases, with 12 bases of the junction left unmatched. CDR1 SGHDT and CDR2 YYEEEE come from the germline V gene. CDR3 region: CASSSRRVAGTYEQYF. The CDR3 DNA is TGTGCCAGCAGCTCTAGACGGGTAGCGGGAACGTACGAGCAGTACTTC.

CDR3 loop: CASSLGRGSNQPQHF. The CDR3 nucleotides are TGTGCCAGCAGCTTAGGGAGGGGTAGCAATCAGCCCCAGCATTTT. The genes are TRBV7-2 and TRBJ1-5; maybe TRBD1 (5 bases). The CDR3 loop spans 15 amino acids. In germline, CDR1 is SGHTA, CDR2 FQGNSA. Between the trimmed V and J ends, which lost 1 base and 0 bases, there was a span of 7 bases.

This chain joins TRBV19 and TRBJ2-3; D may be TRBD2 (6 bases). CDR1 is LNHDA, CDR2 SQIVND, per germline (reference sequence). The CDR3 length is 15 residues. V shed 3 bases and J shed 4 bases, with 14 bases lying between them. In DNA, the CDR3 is TGTGCCAGTAGTATGGGGGGAGGACACGCAGATACGCAGTATTTT. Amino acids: CASSMGGGHADTQYF. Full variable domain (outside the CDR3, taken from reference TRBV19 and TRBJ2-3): DGGITQSPKYLFRKEGQNVTLSCEQNLNHDAMYWYRQDPGQGLRLIYYSQIVNDFQKGDIAEGYSVSREKKESFPLTVTSAQKNPTAFYLCASSMGGGHADTQYFGPGTRLTVL.

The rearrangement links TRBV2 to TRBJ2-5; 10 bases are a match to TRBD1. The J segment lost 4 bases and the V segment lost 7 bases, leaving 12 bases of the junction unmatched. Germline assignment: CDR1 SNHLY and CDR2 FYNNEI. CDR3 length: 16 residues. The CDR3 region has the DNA TGTGCCAGCACTCCCAGTAGGGGACAGGGGAGAGAGACCCAGTACTTC. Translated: CASTPSRGQGRETQYF.

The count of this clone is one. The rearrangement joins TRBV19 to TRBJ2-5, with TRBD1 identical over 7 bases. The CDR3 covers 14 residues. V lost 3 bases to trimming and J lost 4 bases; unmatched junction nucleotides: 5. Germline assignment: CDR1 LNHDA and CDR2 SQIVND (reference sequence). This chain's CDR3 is CASSIERGRETQYF. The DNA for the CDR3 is TGTGCCAGTAGTATTGAAAGGGGGCGAGAGACCCAGTACTTC.